Each of the 19 T cell receptor beta chains below was sequenced from the same sample in a study of Ad26.COV2.S vaccination and SARS-CoV-2 variants. As for treatment: approximately 18 received Ad26.COV2.S at low or high dose, single or two shots; 5 received placebo; per-sample allocation not given. At day 63 after the first vaccine or placebo injection, samples were drawn. The data were produced by immunoSEQ multiplex PCR, yet TCRdb's version contains in-frame clones alone and is incomplete. Of more than 400,000 clones listed, about nine tenths are singletons. Material: peripheral blood, obtained in a trial of Ad26.COV2.S vaccine versus placebo. The source of these receptors is a person aged 18-65 years who received the Ad26.COV2.S COVID-19 vaccine or a placebo.

J is TRBJ2-1 and V is TRBV10-3, with 7 bases that match TRBD2. Germline CDR1 is ENHRY and CDR2 is SYGVKD. This CDR3 spans 14 amino acids. J lost 5 bases, V lost 2 bases, and 3 bases had no gene match. CDR3 coding DNA: TGTGCCATCAGTGAGCCGGCGGGGGACAATGAGCAGTTCTTC. Translation: CAISEPAGDNEQFF.

The V call is TRBV5-4, the J call TRBJ2-6; possible D gene TRBD2, 6 bases. Between the trimmed V and J ends, which lost 5 bases and 0 bases, there was a span of 18 bases. CDR1 and CDR2 from the germline V gene are SGHNT and YYREEE (reference sequence). The CDR3 runs 18 residues. CDR3 nucleotides: TGTGCCAGCAGTCGAGGGACTGACGGGGTCTCTGGGGCCAACGTCCTGACTTTC. This translates into CASSRGTDGVSGANVLTF.

The J gene is TRBJ2-7, the V gene TRBV7-2; no reliable D call. The CDR3 totals 16 residues. V lost 5 bases, J lost 3 bases, and 20 bases lay in between. In germline, CDR1 is SGHTA, CDR2 FQGNSA. The CDR3 loop is CASSPSFRVVGYEQYF. The CDR3 DNA follows: TGTGCCAGCAGCCCGTCTTTTAGGGTCGTCGGCTACGAGCAGTACTTC. Complete variable domain (other parts from reference TRBV7-2 and TRBJ2-7): GAGVSQSPSNKVTEKGKDVELRCDPISGHTALYWYRQSLGQGLEFLIYFQGNSAPDKSGLPSDRFSAERTGGSVSTLTIQRTQQEDSAVYLCASSPSFRVVGYEQYFGPGTRLTVT.

This chain uses TRBV18 with TRBJ1-1; no clear D gene. This CDR3 spans 14 amino acids. V shed 4 bases and J shed 1 base, with 10 bases lying between them. CDR1 and CDR2 (germline): KGHSH, LQKENI. CDR3 bases: TGTGCCAGCTCACAGCCACCGGGGAACACTGAAGCTTTCTTT. This gives the protein CASSQPPGNTEAFF. The full variable domain, with the rest looked up from reference TRBV18 and TRBJ1-1, is NAGVMQNPRHLVRRRGQEARLRCSPMKGHSHVYWYRQLPEEGLKFMVYLQKENIIDESGMPKERFSAEFPKEGPSILRIQQVVRGDSAAYFCASSQPPGNTEAFFGQGTRLTVV.

The chain uses TRBV14 and TRBJ2-3, with unresolved D. V was trimmed by 1 base and J by 2 bases, leaving 4 bases between them. From germline, CDR1 is SGHDN and CDR2 FVKESK. CDR3 length: 13 residues. CDR3 region: CASSQANTDTQYF. CDR3 in DNA: TGTGCCAGCAGCCAAGCGAACACAGATACGCAGTATTTT.

The rearrangement joins TRBV11-3 to TRBJ2-3; D is unresolved. V was pared by 3 bases and J by 6 bases, with 10 bases between. The CDR3 sequence is 13 residues long. Per germline, CDR1 SGHNT and CDR2 YENEEA. The CDR3 protein is CASSFGRLDTQYF. CDR3 DNA: TGTGCCAGCAGCTTTGGTAGGTTGGATACGCAGTATTTT.

The chain is built from TRBV6-5 and TRBJ1-6; D gene ambiguous. V was pared by 8 bases and J by 10 bases, with 18 bases between. This CDR3 has 14 amino acids. Per the germline V gene, CDR1 is MNHEY and CDR2 is SVGAGI. The CDR3 region has the DNA TGTGCCAGCCGGGCGCGAAAAGCAAGGTCACCCCTCCACTTT. This translates into CASRARKARSPLHF.

V gene TRBV7-2 combines with J gene TRBJ2-7, with 8 bases lining up with TRBD1. The CDR3 loop spans 15 amino acids. Per germline, CDR1 SGHTA and CDR2 FQGNSA. The J segment lost 7 bases and the V segment lost 0 bases, leaving 8 bases of the junction unmatched. CDR3 sequence reads: CASSLAAGTGGEQYF. In DNA, the CDR3 is TGTGCCAGCAGCTTAGCGGCCGGGACAGGAGGGGAGCAGTACTTC.

The J gene is TRBJ1-1, the V gene TRBV15, with D possibly being TRBD1 (6 bases). CDR3 length: 14 residues. Germline CDR1 LNHNV, CDR2 YYDKDF (reference sequence). Trimming took 8 bases from V and 2 from J, leaving 15 bases between them. CDR3 region: CATRMGGLNTEAFF. CDR3 sequence (DNA): TGTGCCACCCGGATGGGGGGCCTCAACACTGAAGCTTTCTTT. The full variable domain, its missing parts supplied by reference TRBV15 and TRBJ1-1, is DAMVIQNPRYQVTQFGKPVTLSCSQTLNHNVMYWYQQKSSQAPKLLFHYYDKDFNNEADTPDNFQSRRPNTSFCFLDIRSPGLGDTAMYLCATRMGGLNTEAFFGQGTRLTVV.

V usage is TRBV25-1 and J usage is TRBJ1-2; D gene uncertain. Trimming pared 2 bases from V and 7 bases from J, leaving 8 bases between. This CDR3 has 12 amino acids. Germline CDR1 and CDR2: MGHDK and SYGVNS. The CDR3 reads CASSEPPGGYTF. In DNA, the CDR3 is TGTGCCAGCAGTGAACCCCCAGGTGGCTACACCTTC.

V usage is TRBV19 and J usage is TRBJ2-1, with D maybe TRBD2 (5 bases). This CDR3 is 15 amino acids long. V gave up 3 bases and J gave up 2 bases, with 11 bases separating them. Germline V gene data show CDR1 as LNHDA and CDR2 as SQIVND (reference sequence). Here the CDR3 reads CASSIAGNAYNEQFF. The DNA of the CDR3 is TGTGCCAGTAGTATCGCGGGTAACGCCTACAATGAGCAGTTCTTC.

The V and J genes are TRBV7-9 and TRBJ2-7; 8 positions agree with TRBD2. Germline V gene lookup returns CDR1 SEHNR and CDR2 FQNEAQ (reference sequence). The CDR3 sequence is 16 residues long. With V trimmed by 4 bases and J by 1 base, 9 bases remained unmatched. CDR3 in DNA: TGTGCCAGCAGCTCTAACCCGAGCGGGGGATCCTACGAGCAGTACTTC. It translates to CASSSNPSGGSYEQYF.

The CDR3 DNA follows: TGTGCCAGCAGTGCAGGGGACGCGAACACCGGGGAGCTGTTTTTT. Translation gives CASSAGDANTGELFF. This chain uses TRBV28 with TRBJ2-2; D is possibly TRBD1 (6 bases). Trimming removed 5 bases from V and 0 bases from J, with 10 bases in between. There are 15 residues in the CDR3. Germline assignment: CDR1 MDHEN and CDR2 SYDVKM. The entire variable domain, with the rest obtained from reference TRBV28 and TRBJ2-2, is as follows: DVKVTQSSRYLVKRTGEKVFLECVQDMDHENMFWYRQDPGLGLRLIYFSYDVKMKEKGDIPEGYSVSREKKERFSLILESASTNQTSMYLCASSAGDANTGELFFGEGSRLTVL.

The V call is TRBV27, the J call TRBJ2-3; D is possibly TRBD2 (6 bases). CDR1 and CDR2 (germline): MNHEY, SMNVEV (reference sequence). CDR3 length equals 16 residues. V lost 4 bases to trimming and J lost 7 bases, with 21 bases between them. The CDR3 loop reads CASSSSSGGVTNTQYF. The CDR3 DNA follows: TGTGCCAGCAGTTCCTCCTCGGGCGGGGTGACTAATACGCAGTATTTT.

The rearrangement joins TRBV6-1 to TRBJ2-2, with a weak D call TRBD1 (5 bases). Germline V gene data show CDR1 as MNHNS and CDR2 as SASEGT. Trimming pared 2 bases from V and 1 base from J, leaving 11 bases between. This CDR3 is 16 amino acids long. This chain's CDR3 is CASSEFPGQNTGELFF. In DNA, the CDR3 is TGTGCCAGCAGTGAATTCCCAGGACAGAACACCGGGGAGCTGTTTTTT.

CDR3 coding DNA: TGCGCCAGCAGCCCGAGAGATCCTAGCTATCCTCCAGATACGCAGTATTTT. Protein product: CASSPRDPSYPPDTQYF. The rearrangement uses TRBV4-3 and TRBJ2-3; D possibly corresponds to TRBD2 (5 bases). V shed 4 bases and J shed 4 bases, with 21 bases lying between them. The germline V gene has CDR1 LGHNA and CDR2 YSLEER. This CDR3 spans 17 amino acids.

The rearrangement links TRBV5-1 to TRBJ1-2, with D perhaps TRBD1 (5 bases). Germline V CDR1 and CDR2: SGHRS, YFSETQ. The ends were cut back, 0 bases at V and 3 bases at J, with 15 bases in the middle. CDR3 length equals 16 residues. The CDR3 sequence: CASSLAPGTEYYGYTF. The CDR3 DNA sequence: TGCGCCAGCAGCTTGGCTCCCGGGACGGAGTACTATGGCTACACCTTC.

The rearrangement joins TRBV7-2 to TRBJ1-2; no definite D call. The CDR3 sequence is 13 residues long. V was trimmed by 3 bases and J by 1 base, leaving 6 bases between them. Germline CDR1 reads SGHTA; CDR2 reads FQGNSA. CDR3 residues: CASSLGINYGYTF. The CDR3 DNA reads as TGTGCCAGCAGCTTGGGAATTAACTATGGCTACACCTTC.

This clone appeared a single time. The chain employs TRBV6-5 and TRBJ2-7, with D unresolved. CDR1 is MNHEY and CDR2 is SVGAGI in the germline V gene. This CDR3 comprises 15 residues. With 0 bases removed from V and 6 bases from J, the gap between germline ends came to 15 bases. CDR3 nucleotides: TGTGCCAGCAGTTACTCTTCGTCGGCGTGGGGCGAGCAGTACTTC. Its protein product is CASSYSSSAWGEQYF.